This T cell receptor (beta chain) was found in a study of T cell repertoires in cytomegalovirus infection. Study at large: Matching HLA type, along with CMV infection, was indicated by public TCR beta signatures. General study points: Dominating the ex vivo response were HLA-C-restricted CMV-specific TCR beta clonotypes. Summed frequency of public TCR beta families distinguished CMV carriers with the relevant HLA.

The germline V gene encodes CDR1 DFQATT and CDR2 SNEGSKA (reference sequence). The V end lost 2 bases, the J end lost 5 bases, and 12 bases lay between the germline ends. This CDR3 comprises 13 residues. This clonotype was seen once. What it binds is not known. A single record per CDR3 protein comes from TCRdb applying MiXCR to the reads. The sample includes about 600,000 distinct CDR3 sequences, approximately 25% seen only once; the top ten take around 7.6%. Sequences were obtained from CD8+ T cells from PBMCs. The rearrangement uses TRBV20-1 and TRBJ2-5, with D perhaps assigned TRBD1 or TRBD2 (5 bases each). The TCR sequence derives from a human donor in good health (CMV status not recorded). Some clones in this sample may be carry-over from other donors' samples. The CDR3 here is CSARLWGSETQYF. The CDR3 bases are TGCAGTGCTAGATTATGGGGGTCGGAGACCCAGTACTTC.